Presented here are 14 T cell receptor beta chains from one specimen sequenced in a study of cytomegalovirus exposure and HLA in healthy donors. The PCR employed 60 Vbeta primers together with 13 Jbeta primers. Only in-frame clones appear in the TCRdb table, and some are missing; sequencing was by immunoSEQ multiplex PCR. The table has about 150,000 clones, roughly 77% seen once. Sequencing used PBMCs. These receptors originate from a man younger than 45 in good health and CMV-seropositive.

The gene calls are TRBV27 and TRBJ2-7, with TRBD2 identical over 9 bases. The CDR3 covers 15 residues. Germline-derived CDR1 and CDR2 are MNHEY and SMNVEV (reference sequence). V was clipped by 1 base and J by 4 bases; unmatched bases: 5. In DNA, the CDR3 is TGTGCCAGCAGTTTATTCCCTAGCGGGAATTACGAGCAGTACTTC. Translation gives CASSLFPSGNYEQYF.

The rearrangement joins TRBV1 to TRBJ2-7; the listed D gene, TRBD1, was not tested against the DNA. TRBV1 is a recognized pseudogene. The CDR3 spans 15 residues. The chain's CDR3 is CTSSQDPRRSYEQYF. As DNA, the CDR3 is TGCACCAGCAGCCAAGATCCCAGGCGCTCCTACGAGCAGTACTTC.

The chain is built from TRBV30 and TRBJ2-7; tentative D call: TRBD2 (6 bases). This CDR3 spans 18 amino acids. Germline values: CDR1 GTSNPN, CDR2 SVGIG (reference sequence). The V and J ends lost 0 bases and 5 bases respectively, with 26 bases between them. The CDR3 sequence: CAWSVHFSQRVVRNEQYF. CDR3 nucleotides: TGTGCCTGGAGTGTACATTTCAGTCAGCGGGTAGTACGGAACGAGCAGTACTTC.

This chain connects TRBV10-3 to TRBJ2-3; 10 bases are a match to TRBD2. Germline values: CDR1 ENHRY, CDR2 SYGVKD. J gave up 2 bases and V 3 bases, and 5 bases lay outside the gene matches. This CDR3 has 16 amino acids. This CDR3 reads CAISDPLAGSTDTQYF. DNA of the CDR3: TGTGCCATCAGTGACCCACTAGCGGGATCCACAGATACGCAGTATTTT.

The chain links TRBV19 to TRBJ2-6, with 9 bases fitting TRBD1. Germline CDR1 and CDR2: LNHDA and SQIVND (reference sequence). This CDR3 has 19 residues. The V segment lost 4 bases and the J segment 0 bases; nucleotides outside the gene matches: 10. The CDR3 nucleotides read TGTGCCAGTAGTAAACCCGGGACAGGGCGCAACTCTGGGGCCAACGTCCTGACTTTC. It codes for CASSKPGTGRNSGANVLTF.

This clone was counted a single time. V usage is TRBV11-1 and J usage is TRBJ2-1, with a possible D match to TRBD1 (6 bases). The CDR3 is 14 residues long. Per the germline V gene, CDR1 is SGHAT and CDR2 is FQDESV (reference sequence). Trimming took off 7 bases at V and 4 bases at J, with 14 bases between the two ends. The CDR3: CASTYGTLYNEQFF. The DNA for the CDR3 is TGTGCCAGCACGTACGGGACACTATACAATGAGCAGTTCTTC.

The chain combines TRBV28 with TRBJ1-3; D gene uncertain. The CDR3 consists of 15 residues. Germline V lookup: CDR1 MDHEN, CDR2 SYDVKM. Trimming cost V 7 bases and J 0 bases, with 13 bases left between them. The CDR3 is CASTIPGISGNTIYF. The CDR3 nucleotides are TGTGCCAGCACCATTCCAGGAATCTCTGGAAACACCATATATTTT.

This chain joins TRBV7-8 and TRBJ1-4; D not certain. Germline-derived CDR1 and CDR2 are SGHVS and FQNEAQ. The CDR3 is made up of 14 amino acids. V was clipped by 2 bases and J by 3 bases, with 7 bases between them. The CDR3 spells CASSLREANEKLFF. The CDR3 nucleotides are TGTGCCAGCAGCTTAAGGGAGGCTAATGAAAAACTGTTTTTT.

The chain couples TRBV7-2 to TRBJ1-5; maybe TRBD1 (5 bases). Germline CDR1 and CDR2: SGHTA and FQGNSA. The CDR3 totals 14 residues. V was clipped by 6 bases and J by 4 bases, with 13 bases between them. CDR3 protein: CASSYPGTNQPQHF. CDR3 in DNA: TGTGCCAGCAGTTACCCGGGGACTAATCAGCCCCAGCATTTT. The complete variable domain, with remaining parts taken from reference TRBV7-2 and TRBJ1-5, reads GAGVSQSPSNKVTEKGKDVELRCDPISGHTALYWYRQSLGQGLEFLIYFQGNSAPDKSGLPSDRFSAERTGGSVSTLTIQRTQQEDSAVYLCASSYPGTNQPQHFGDGTRLSIL.

The rearrangement uses TRBV28 and TRBJ1-5; 7 bases fit TRBD1. The V and J ends lost 6 bases and 6 bases, in that order; junction bases with no gene match: 8. The CDR3 is 14 amino acids. Germline CDR1 is MDHEN and CDR2 is SYDVKM. DNA of the CDR3: TGTGCCAGCAGGTCACAGGGGCTGGGTCAGCCCCAGCATTTT. Amino acid sequence: CASRSQGLGQPQHF.

This clone was observed a few times. The V call is TRBV2, the J call TRBJ1-5; maybe TRBD1 (6 bases). V was cut by 5 bases and J by 2 bases, with 13 bases left in between. This CDR3 has 15 residues. The V gene's germline CDR1 is SNHLY and CDR2 FYNNEI. The CDR3, as DNA: TGTGCCAGCAGTTTACAGGGTTTGGGCAATCAGCCCCAGCATTTT. The encoded protein is CASSLQGLGNQPQHF.

The chain combines TRBV5-4 with TRBJ1-2, with a weak D call TRBD1 (5 bases). The germline V gene encodes CDR1 SGHNT and CDR2 YYREEE (reference sequence). The CDR3 has 16 amino acids. The ends were cut back, 3 bases at V and 0 bases at J, with 15 bases in the middle. CDR3 sequence reads: CASSSILRDTNYGYTF. CDR3 DNA: TGTGCCAGCAGCTCAATCCTCAGGGATACTAACTATGGCTACACCTTC. Complete variable domain (other parts from reference TRBV5-4 and TRBJ1-2): ETGVTQSPTHLIKTRGQQVTLRCSSQSGHNTVSWYQQALGQGPQFIFQYYREEENGRGNFPPRFSGLQFPNYSSELNVNALELDDSALYLCASSSILRDTNYGYTFGSGTRLTVV.

The chain employs TRBV6-5 and TRBJ2-3, with 9 bases that match TRBD2. The length of the CDR3 is 15 residues. From germline, CDR1 is MNHEY and CDR2 SVGAGI. The V gene end was trimmed by 7 bases and the J gene end by 7 bases; junction bases not matched to a gene: 12. The CDR3, as DNA: TGTGCCAGCATCCGAGCTGCGGGAGGGCCATATACGCAGTATTTT. Its translation: CASIRAAGGPYTQYF.

The J gene is TRBJ2-2, the V gene TRBV6-6; tentatively, D is TRBD2 (7 bases). V shed 7 bases and J shed 6 bases, with 18 bases lying between them. This CDR3 region has 15 residues. Germline CDR1 and CDR2: MNHNY and SVGAGI (reference sequence). The CDR3 DNA is TGTGCCAGCACCTCCAGGGGAGGGGCGTCCGGGGAGCTGTTTTTT. Amino acids: CASTSRGGASGELFF.